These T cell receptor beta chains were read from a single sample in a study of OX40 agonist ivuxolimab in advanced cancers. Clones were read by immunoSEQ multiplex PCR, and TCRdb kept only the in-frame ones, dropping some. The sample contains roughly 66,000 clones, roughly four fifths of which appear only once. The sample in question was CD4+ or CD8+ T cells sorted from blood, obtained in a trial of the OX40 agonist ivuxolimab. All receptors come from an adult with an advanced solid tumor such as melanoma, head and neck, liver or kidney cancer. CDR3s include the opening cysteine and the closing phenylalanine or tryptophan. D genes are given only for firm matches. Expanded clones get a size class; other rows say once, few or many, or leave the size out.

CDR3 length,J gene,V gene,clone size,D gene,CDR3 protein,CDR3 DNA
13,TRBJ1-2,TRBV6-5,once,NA,CAIRDEGGDGYTF,TGTGCCATCAGGGATGAGGGGGGTGATGGCTACACCTTC
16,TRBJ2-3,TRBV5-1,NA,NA,CASSLGALTSTDTQYF,TGCGCCAGCAGCTTGGGTGCACTGACTAGCACAGATACGCAGTATTTT
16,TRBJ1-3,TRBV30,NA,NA,CAWSLRKAYSGNTIYF,TGTGCCTGGAGCCTTAGGAAGGCGTACTCTGGAAACACCATATATTTT
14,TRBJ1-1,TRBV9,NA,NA,CASSVVATPTEAFF,TGTGCCAGCAGCGTAGTTGCCACACCCACAGAAGCTTTCTTT
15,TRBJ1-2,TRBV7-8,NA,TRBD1,CASSLGSGQIYGYTF,TGTGCCAGCAGCTTAGGATCGGGACAGATCTATGGCTACACCTTC
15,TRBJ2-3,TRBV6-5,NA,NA,CASSPSGRETDTQYF,TGTGCCAGCAGTCCCTCGGGCCGGGAGACAGATACGCAGTATTTT
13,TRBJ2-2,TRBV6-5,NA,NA,CASSYNRPGELFF,TGTGCCAGCAGTTACAATCGGCCCGGGGAGCTGTTTTTT
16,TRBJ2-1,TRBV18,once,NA,CASSTLPDLSYNEQFF,TGTGCCAGCTCCACCCTGCCTGACCTCTCCTACAATGAGCAGTTCTTC
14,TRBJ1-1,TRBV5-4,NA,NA,CASSAPGGNTEAFF,TGTGCCAGCAGCGCGCCGGGAGGGAACACTGAAGCTTTCTTT
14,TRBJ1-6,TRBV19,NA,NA,CASREGSYNSPLHF,TGTGCCAGTAGAGAGGGATCCTATAATTCACCCCTCCACTTT
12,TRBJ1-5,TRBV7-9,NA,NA,CASTSLGQPQHF,TGTGCCAGCACCTCACTGGGTCAGCCCCAGCATTTT
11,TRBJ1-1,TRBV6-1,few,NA,CASESGAEAFF,TGTGCCAGCGAATCCGGCGCTGAAGCTTTCTTT
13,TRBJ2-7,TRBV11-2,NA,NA,CASSRDTSYEQYF,TGTGCCAGCAGCCGGGACACGTCCTACGAGCAGTACTTC
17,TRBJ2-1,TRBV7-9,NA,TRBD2,CASSLGGLAGLYNEQFF,TGTGCCAGCAGCTTAGGGGGTCTAGCGGGACTATACAATGAGCAGTTCTTC
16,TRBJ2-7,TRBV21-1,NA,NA,CASSKGVGGALNEQYF,TGTGCCAGCAGCAAAGGGGTCGGGGGGGCGCTTAACGAGCAGTACTTC
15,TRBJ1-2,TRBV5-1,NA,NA,CASSLGGAGDYGYTF,TGCGCCAGCAGCTTGGGAGGGGCAGGCGACTATGGCTACACCTTC
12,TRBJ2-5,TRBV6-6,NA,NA,CASRQPPETQYF,TGTGCCAGCAGACAGCCCCCAGAGACCCAGTACTTC
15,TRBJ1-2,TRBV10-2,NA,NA,CASTSDKVDSYGYTF,TGCGCCAGCACTTCGGATAAAGTAGACTCTTATGGCTACACCTTC
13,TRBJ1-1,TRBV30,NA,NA,CAWSPLVRTEAFF,TGTGCCTGGAGTCCTTTGGTACGGACTGAAGCTTTCTTT
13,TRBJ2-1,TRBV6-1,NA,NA,CASTSGTYNEQFF,TGTGCCAGCACCTCCGGGACTTACAATGAGCAGTTCTTC
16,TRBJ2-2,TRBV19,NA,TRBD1,CASSTRDSLVTGELFF,TGTGCCAGTAGTACGAGGGACAGTTTGGTTACCGGGGAGCTGTTTTTT
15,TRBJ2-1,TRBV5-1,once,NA,CASSLEAVNYNEQFF,TGCGCCAGCAGCTTGGAAGCGGTTAACTACAATGAGCAGTTCTTC
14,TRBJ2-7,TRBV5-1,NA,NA,CASSLGVGIYEQYF,TGCGCCAGCAGCTTGGGAGTGGGGATCTACGAGCAGTACTTC
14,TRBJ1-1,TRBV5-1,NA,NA,CASSLATANTEAFF,TGCGCCAGCAGCTTGGCGACTGCGAACACTGAAGCTTTCTTT
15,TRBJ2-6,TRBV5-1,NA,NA,CASSSDSSGANVLTF,TGCGCCAGCAGCTCGGACAGTTCTGGGGCCAACGTCCTGACTTTC
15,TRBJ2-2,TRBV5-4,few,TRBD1,CASSLDRGATGELFF,TGTGCCAGCAGCTTGGACAGGGGCGCGACCGGGGAGCTGTTTTTT
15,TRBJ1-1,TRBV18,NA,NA,CASSPWSEMNTEAFF,TGTGCCAGCTCCCCGTGGTCGGAAATGAACACTGAAGCTTTCTTT
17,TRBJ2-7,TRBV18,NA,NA,CASSPLGGGDDAYEQYF,TGTGCCAGCTCACCATTGGGAGGGGGGGACGACGCGTACGAGCAGTACTTC
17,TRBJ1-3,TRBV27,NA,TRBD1,CASSYSGTGVAGNTIYF,TGTGCCAGCAGTTACTCCGGGACAGGGGTAGCCGGAAACACCATATATTTT
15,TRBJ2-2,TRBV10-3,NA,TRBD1,CAIGRGQGSTGELFF,TGTGCCATCGGACGTGGACAGGGGTCGACCGGGGAGCTGTTTTTT
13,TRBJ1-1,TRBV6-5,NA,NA,CASSYGAGTEAFF,TGTGCCAGCAGTTACGGGGCTGGTACTGAAGCTTTCTTT
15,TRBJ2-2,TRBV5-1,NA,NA,CASSYTLAPTGELFF,TGCGCCAGCAGCTACACCCTAGCACCCACCGGGGAGCTGTTTTTT
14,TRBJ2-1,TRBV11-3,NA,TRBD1,CASSLGTGVNEQFF,TGTGCCAGCAGCCTAGGGACAGGGGTGAATGAGCAGTTCTTC